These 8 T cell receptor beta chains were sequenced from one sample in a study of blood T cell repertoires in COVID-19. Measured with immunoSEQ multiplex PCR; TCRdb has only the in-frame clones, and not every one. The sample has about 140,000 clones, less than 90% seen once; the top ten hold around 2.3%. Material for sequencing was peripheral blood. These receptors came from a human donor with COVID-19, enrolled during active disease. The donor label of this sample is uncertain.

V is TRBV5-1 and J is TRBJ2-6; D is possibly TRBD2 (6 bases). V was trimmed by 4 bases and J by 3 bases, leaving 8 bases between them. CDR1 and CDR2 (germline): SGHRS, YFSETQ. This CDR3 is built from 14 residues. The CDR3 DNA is TGCGCCAGCAGCGGGGGGAGTGGGGCCAACGTCCTGACTTTC. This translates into CASSGGSGANVLTF.

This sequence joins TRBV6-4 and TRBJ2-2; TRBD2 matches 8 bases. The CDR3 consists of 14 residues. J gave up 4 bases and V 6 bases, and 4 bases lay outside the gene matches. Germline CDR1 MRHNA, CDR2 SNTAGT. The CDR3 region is CASSVGRATGELFF. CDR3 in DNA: TGTGCCAGCAGCGTCGGGAGGGCCACCGGGGAGCTGTTTTTT.

DNA of the CDR3: TGTGCCAGCAGTTACGGGTTATCGGGGCCCCAGCATTTT. Amino acids: CASSYGLSGPQHF. The chain is built from TRBV6-5 and TRBJ1-5; D call uncertain. The V gene's germline CDR1 is MNHEY and CDR2 SVGAGI. There are 13 residues in the CDR3. Trimming cost V 2 bases and J 9 bases, with 11 bases left between them.

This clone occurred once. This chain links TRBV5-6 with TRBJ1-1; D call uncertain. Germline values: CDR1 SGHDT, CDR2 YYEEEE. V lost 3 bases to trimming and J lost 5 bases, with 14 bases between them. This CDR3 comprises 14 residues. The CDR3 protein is CASSSIGSETEAFF. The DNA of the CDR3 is TGTGCCAGCAGCTCGATCGGGAGTGAAACTGAAGCTTTCTTT.

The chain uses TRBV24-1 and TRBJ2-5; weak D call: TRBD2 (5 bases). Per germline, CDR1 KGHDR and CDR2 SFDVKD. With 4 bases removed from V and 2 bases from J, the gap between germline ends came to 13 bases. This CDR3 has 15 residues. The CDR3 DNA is TGTGCCACCAGTGACCCCACGAGGGCGCAAGAGACCCAGTACTTC. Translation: CATSDPTRAQETQYF.

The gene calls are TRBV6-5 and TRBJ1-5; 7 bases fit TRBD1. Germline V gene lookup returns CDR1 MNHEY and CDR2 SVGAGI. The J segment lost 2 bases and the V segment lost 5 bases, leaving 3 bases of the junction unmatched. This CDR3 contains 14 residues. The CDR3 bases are TGTGCCAGCAGTATAGACAGGGGCAATCAGCCCCAGCATTTT. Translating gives CASSIDRGNQPQHF.

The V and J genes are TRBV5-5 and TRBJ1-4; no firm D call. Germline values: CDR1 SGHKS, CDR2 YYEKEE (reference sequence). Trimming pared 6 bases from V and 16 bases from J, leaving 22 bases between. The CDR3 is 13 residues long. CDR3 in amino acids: CASNSNQDSRPFF. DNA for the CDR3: TGTGCCAGCAACTCTAACCAGGACTCAAGACCGTTTTTT.

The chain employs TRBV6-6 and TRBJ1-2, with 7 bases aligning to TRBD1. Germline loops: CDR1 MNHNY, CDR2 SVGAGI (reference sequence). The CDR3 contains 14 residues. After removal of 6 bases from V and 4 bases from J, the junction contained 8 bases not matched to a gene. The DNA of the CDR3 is TGTGCCAGCAGCTTCACAGGGGCTACCTATGGCTACACCTTC. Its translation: CASSFTGATYGYTF.